These T cell receptor beta chains were read from a single sample in a study of T cell repertoires in aging, cancer and after chemotherapy. TCRdb reprocessed the multiplex PCR reads via MiXCR and lists one record per CDR3 protein. The sample comprises approximately 3,400 distinct CDR3 sequences, about 25% of which are singletons, and around 3.9% rests with the top ten. The specimen sequenced was blood. The origin of the receptors is a human donor with a solid tumor. CDR3s include the opening cysteine and the closing phenylalanine or tryptophan. Each record gives: J gene, V gene, clone size, D gene, CDR3 DNA, CDR3 protein. The D gene is left open where the match is weak. Clone sizes are given selectively: once, few, many, or a class where the clone is expanded.

J: TRBJ2-2; V: TRBV24-1; size: .; D: TRBD1; DNA: TGTGCCACCAGTGATGACAGGGACACCGAGGAGCTGTTTTTT; CDR3: CATSDDRDTEELFF
J: TRBJ1-2; V: TRBV20-1; size: few; D: .; DNA: TGCAGTGCCCCCCTAGAAAACTATGGCTACACCTTC; CDR3: CSAPLENYGYTF
J: TRBJ2-1; V: TRBV30; size: few; D: TRBD2; DNA: TGTGCCTGGGGCCAGGCGGGAGTTCACGGTGAGCAGTTCTTC; CDR3: CAWGQAGVHGEQFF
J: TRBJ2-2; V: TRBV30; size: medium-sized; D: TRBD1; DNA: TGTGCCTGGAGTTACAGGGGGAGTGGGACCGGGGAGCTGTTTTTT; CDR3: CAWSYRGSGTGELFF
J: TRBJ1-2; V: TRBV4-3; size: few; D: .; DNA: TGCGCCAGCAGCCAAGAGCAGGGGTCTAACTATGGCTACACCTTC; CDR3: CASSQEQGSNYGYTF
J: TRBJ2-5; V: TRBV30; size: .; D: .; DNA: TGTGCCTGGAGTCAAAACTTGCGAGAGACCCAGTACTTC; CDR3: CAWSQNLRETQYF
J: TRBJ1-4; V: TRBV4-3; size: .; D: .; DNA: TGCGCCAGCAGCCAAGATGGGGGGGGGAATGAAAAACTGTTTTTT; CDR3: CASSQDGGGNEKLFF
J: TRBJ2-7; V: TRBV12-3/TRBV12-4; size: few; D: .; DNA: TGTGCCAGCAGTGACTCCCTTCCCCGGCAGTACTTC; CDR3: CASSDSLPRQYF
J: TRBJ2-5; V: TRBV30; size: .; D: .; DNA: TGTGCCTGGAGTGTACAGAGTATGAGAGAGACCCAGTACTTC; CDR3: CAWSVQSMRETQYF
J: TRBJ2-7; V: TRBV19; size: few; D: .; DNA: TGTGCCAGTAGTATCAGCAGAATCTCGTACGAGCAGTACTTC; CDR3: CASSISRISYEQYF
J: TRBJ1-2; V: TRBV13; size: few; D: .; DNA: TGTGCCAGCAGCTTCAACAGGGCCTATGGCTACACCTTC; CDR3: CASSFNRAYGYTF
J: TRBJ2-7; V: TRBV5-6; size: .; D: .; DNA: TGTGCCAGCAGCTGGGGGCTATCCCGAGAGGGCTACGAGCAGTACTTC; CDR3: CASSWGLSREGYEQYF
J: TRBJ1-6; V: TRBV19; size: few; D: .; DNA: TGTGCCAGTTCACCCACTGACTATAATTCACCCCTCCACTTT; CDR3: CASSPTDYNSPLHF
J: TRBJ2-5; V: TRBV7-9; size: few; D: .; DNA: TGTGCCAGCAGCCTAAGGGGACTAGAGACCCAGTACTTC; CDR3: CASSLRGLETQYF
J: TRBJ2-1; V: TRBV27; size: .; D: TRBD2; DNA: TGTGCCAGCAGTCCACGGGGACTAGGGAATGAGCAGTTCTTC; CDR3: CASSPRGLGNEQFF
J: TRBJ2-7; V: TRBV7-2; size: few; D: TRBD2; DNA: TGTGCCAGCAGATCGACTAGCGGGACGGCAGCCTACGAGCAGTACTTC; CDR3: CASRSTSGTAAYEQYF
J: TRBJ1-2; V: TRBV18; size: few; D: .; DNA: TGTGCCAGCTCTAGGACTGCTGGCTACACCTTC; CDR3: CASSRTAGYTF
J: TRBJ2-7; V: TRBV27; size: .; D: .; DNA: TGTGCCAGCAGTTTAGCGGGGAGCTCCTACGAGCAGTACTTC; CDR3: CASSLAGSSYEQYF
J: TRBJ1-1; V: TRBV5-4; size: once; D: .; DNA: TGTGCCAGCAGCTCATGGGCTGGGACTAAAGCTTTCTTT; CDR3: CASSSWAGTKAFF
J: TRBJ1-1; V: TRBV14; size: .; D: .; DNA: TGTGCCAGCAGCCAATACGCGGGTTGGTCCACTGAAGCTTTCTTT; CDR3: CASSQYAGWSTEAFF
J: TRBJ1-5; V: TRBV27; size: .; D: TRBD1; DNA: TGTGCCGGCAGACTTTGGGGCAATGACAGGGGTTATAGCAATCAGCCCCAGCATTTT; CDR3: CAGRLWGNDRGYSNQPQHF
J: TRBJ2-1; V: TRBV4-3; size: .; D: TRBD2; DNA: TGCGCCAGCAGCCTAGGGGAGGGGCTAGCGGGAGGGTATGAGCAGTTCTTC; CDR3: CASSLGEGLAGGYEQFF
J: TRBJ1-3; V: TRBV7-2; size: .; D: .; DNA: TGTGCCAGCAGCTTGGGGGCTAAGGGAAACACCATATATTTT; CDR3: CASSLGAKGNTIYF
J: TRBJ1-1; V: TRBV6-6; size: .; D: .; DNA: TGTGCCAGCAGTCTAGGGGATAACACTGAAGCTTTCTTT; CDR3: CASSLGDNTEAFF
J: TRBJ2-5; V: TRBV20-1; size: few; D: TRBD1; DNA: TGCAGTGGGAACAGGGGTATGGGGGAGACCCAGTACTTC; CDR3: CSGNRGMGETQYF
J: TRBJ2-1; V: TRBV11-2; size: .; D: .; DNA: TGTGCCAGCCGCTCTACGGAGTACAATGAGCAGTTCTTC; CDR3: CASRSTEYNEQFF
J: TRBJ1-3; V: TRBV9; size: .; D: .; DNA: TGTGCCAGCAGCGTAGGAACCGGGGACACCATATATTTT; CDR3: CASSVGTGDTIYF
J: TRBJ2-3; V: TRBV20-1; size: .; D: TRBD2; DNA: TGCAGTGCTAGAGAACCCAGCGGGGGGCCCTCCCGTACGCAGTATTTT; CDR3: CSAREPSGGPSRTQYF
J: TRBJ1-2; V: TRBV7-9; size: medium-sized; D: .; DNA: TGTGCCAGCAGCTTAGCGGGATACGGCTACACCTTC; CDR3: CASSLAGYGYTF
J: TRBJ1-1; V: TRBV6-5; size: few; D: TRBD1; DNA: TGTGCCAGCAGAAGACAGGGTGGCACTGAAGCTTTCTTT; CDR3: CASRRQGGTEAFF
J: TRBJ2-7; V: TRBV10-3; size: .; D: .; DNA: TGTGCCATCAGCGAGGCACAGGGTTATTTCTACGAGCAGTACTTC; CDR3: CAISEAQGYFYEQYF
J: TRBJ1-6; V: TRBV5-1; size: .; D: .; DNA: TGCGCCAGCAGCTTGGGTCAGGTTAATTCACCCCTCCACTTT; CDR3: CASSLGQVNSPLHF